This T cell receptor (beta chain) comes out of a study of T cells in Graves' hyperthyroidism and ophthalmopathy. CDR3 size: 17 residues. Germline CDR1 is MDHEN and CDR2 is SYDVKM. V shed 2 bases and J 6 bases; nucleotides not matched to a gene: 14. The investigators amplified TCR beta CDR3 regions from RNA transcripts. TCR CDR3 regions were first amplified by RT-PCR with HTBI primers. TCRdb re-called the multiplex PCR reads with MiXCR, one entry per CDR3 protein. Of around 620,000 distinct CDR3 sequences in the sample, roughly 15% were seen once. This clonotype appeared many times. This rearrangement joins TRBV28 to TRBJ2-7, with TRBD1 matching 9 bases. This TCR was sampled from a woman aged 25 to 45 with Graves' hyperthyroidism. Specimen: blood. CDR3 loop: CASSLPKDRGPRGEQYF. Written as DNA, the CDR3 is TGTGCCAGCAGTTTACCGAAGGACAGGGGACCCAGGGGCGAGCAGTACTTC.